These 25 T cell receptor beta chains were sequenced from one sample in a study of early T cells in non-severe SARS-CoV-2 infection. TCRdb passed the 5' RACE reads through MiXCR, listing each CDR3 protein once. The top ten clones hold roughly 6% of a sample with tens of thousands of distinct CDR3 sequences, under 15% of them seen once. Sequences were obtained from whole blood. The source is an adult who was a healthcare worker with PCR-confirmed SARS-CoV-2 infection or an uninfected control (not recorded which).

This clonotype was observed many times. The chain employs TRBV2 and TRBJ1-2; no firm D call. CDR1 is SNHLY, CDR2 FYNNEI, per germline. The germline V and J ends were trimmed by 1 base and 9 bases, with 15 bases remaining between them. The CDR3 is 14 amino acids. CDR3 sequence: CASSEDTLNARYTF. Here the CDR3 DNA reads TGTGCCAGCAGTGAAGACACATTAAACGCACGCTACACCTTC.

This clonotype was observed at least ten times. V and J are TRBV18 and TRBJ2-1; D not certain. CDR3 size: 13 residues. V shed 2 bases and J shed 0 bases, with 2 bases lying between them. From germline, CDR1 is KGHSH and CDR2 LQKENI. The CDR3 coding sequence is TGTGCCAGCTCACCATACTCCTACAATGAGCAGTTCTTC. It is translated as CASSPYSYNEQFF. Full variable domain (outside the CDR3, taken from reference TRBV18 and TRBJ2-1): NAGVMQNPRHLVRRRGQEARLRCSPMKGHSHVYWYRQLPEEGLKFMVYLQKENIIDESGMPKERFSAEFPKEGPSILRIQQVVRGDSAAYFCASSPYSYNEQFFGPGTRLTVL.

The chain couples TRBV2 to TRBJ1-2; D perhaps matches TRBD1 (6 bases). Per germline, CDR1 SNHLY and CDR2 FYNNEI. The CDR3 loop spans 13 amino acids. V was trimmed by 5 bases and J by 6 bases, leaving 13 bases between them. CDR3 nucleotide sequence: TGTGCCAGCAGTCCCCGGAACAGGGATGGCTACACCTTC. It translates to CASSPRNRDGYTF.

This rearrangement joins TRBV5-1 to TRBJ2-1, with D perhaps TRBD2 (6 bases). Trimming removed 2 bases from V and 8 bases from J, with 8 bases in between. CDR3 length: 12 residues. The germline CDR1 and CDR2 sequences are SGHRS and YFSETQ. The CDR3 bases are TGCGCCAGCAGCTTCTCTAGCGATGAGCAGTTCTTC. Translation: CASSFSSDEQFF.

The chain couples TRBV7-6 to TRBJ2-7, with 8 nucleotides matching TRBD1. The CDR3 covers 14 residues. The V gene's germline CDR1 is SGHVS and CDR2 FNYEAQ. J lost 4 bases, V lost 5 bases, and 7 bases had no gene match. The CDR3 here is CASSPRTGWYEQYF. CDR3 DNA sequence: TGTGCCAGCAGCCCCAGGACAGGGTGGTACGAGCAGTACTTC.

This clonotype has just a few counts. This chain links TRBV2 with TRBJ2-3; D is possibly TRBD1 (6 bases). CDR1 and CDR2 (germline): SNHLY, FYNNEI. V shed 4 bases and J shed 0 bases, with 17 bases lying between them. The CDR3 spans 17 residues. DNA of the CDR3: TGTGCCAGCAGTGGTATAACAACAGGGAGAAGCACAGATACGCAGTATTTT. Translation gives CASSGITTGRSTDTQYF.

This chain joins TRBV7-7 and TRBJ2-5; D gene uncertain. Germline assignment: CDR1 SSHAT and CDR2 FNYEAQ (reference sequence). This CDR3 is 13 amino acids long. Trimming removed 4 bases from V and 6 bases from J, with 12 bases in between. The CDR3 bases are TGTGCCAGCAGCTCAGGAGTGGTAAAGACCCAGTACTTC. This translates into CASSSGVVKTQYF.

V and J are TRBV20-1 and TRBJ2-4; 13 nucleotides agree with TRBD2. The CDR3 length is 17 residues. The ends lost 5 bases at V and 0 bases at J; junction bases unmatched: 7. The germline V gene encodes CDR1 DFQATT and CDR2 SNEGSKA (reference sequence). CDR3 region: CSAGTSGVSIAKNIQYF. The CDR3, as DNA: TGCAGTGCTGGGACTAGCGGGGTCTCCATAGCCAAAAACATTCAGTACTTC.

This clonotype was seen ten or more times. The CDR3 sequence: CSARPQGTGTTEAFF. The CDR3, as DNA: TGCAGTGCTAGACCGCAGGGGACAGGTACCACTGAAGCTTTCTTT. The J gene is TRBJ1-1, the V gene TRBV20-1, with 8 positions matching TRBD1. Germline V gene lookup returns CDR1 DFQATT and CDR2 SNEGSKA (reference sequence). Trimming at V came to 2 bases and at J to 4 bases, leaving 9 bases not matched to a gene. This CDR3 is built from 15 residues.

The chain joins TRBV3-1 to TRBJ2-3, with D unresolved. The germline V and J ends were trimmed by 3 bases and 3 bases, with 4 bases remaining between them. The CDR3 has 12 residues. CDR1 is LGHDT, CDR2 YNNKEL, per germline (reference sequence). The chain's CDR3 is CASSHHTDTQYF. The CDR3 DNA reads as TGTGCCAGCAGCCACCATACAGATACGCAGTATTTT.

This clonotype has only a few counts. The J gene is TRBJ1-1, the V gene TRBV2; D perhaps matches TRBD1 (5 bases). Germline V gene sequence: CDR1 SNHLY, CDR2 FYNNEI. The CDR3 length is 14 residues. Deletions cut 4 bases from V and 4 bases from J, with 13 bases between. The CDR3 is CASSAEGRTTEAFF. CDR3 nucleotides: TGTGCCAGCAGTGCTGAGGGGAGGACCACTGAAGCTTTCTTT.

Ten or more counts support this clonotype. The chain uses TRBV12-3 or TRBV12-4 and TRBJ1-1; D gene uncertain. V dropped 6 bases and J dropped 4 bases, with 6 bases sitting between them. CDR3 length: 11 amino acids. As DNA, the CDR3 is TGTGCCAGCAGCGTTGGCACTGAAGCTTTCTTT. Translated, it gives CASSVGTEAFF.

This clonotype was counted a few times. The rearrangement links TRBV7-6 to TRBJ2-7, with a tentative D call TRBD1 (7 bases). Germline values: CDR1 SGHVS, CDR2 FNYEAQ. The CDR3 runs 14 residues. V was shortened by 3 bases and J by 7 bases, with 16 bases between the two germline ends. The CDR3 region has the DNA TGTGCCAGCAGCTTTGGAGGGGGCAGGGAGGAGCAGTACTTC. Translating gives CASSFGGGREEQYF.

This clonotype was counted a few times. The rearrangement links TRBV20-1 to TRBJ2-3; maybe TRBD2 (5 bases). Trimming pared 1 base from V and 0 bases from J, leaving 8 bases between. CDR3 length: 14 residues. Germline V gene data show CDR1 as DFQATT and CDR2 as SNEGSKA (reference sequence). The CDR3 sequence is CSARVASSTDTQYF. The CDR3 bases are TGCAGTGCTAGAGTAGCGAGTAGCACAGATACGCAGTATTTT.

CDR3 DNA sequence: TGCAGTGCTAGGATCACAGGGCGCACTGAAGCTTTCTTT. Amino acid sequence: CSARITGRTEAFF. This chain uses TRBV20-1 with TRBJ1-1, with a weak D call TRBD1 (6 bases). Per the germline V gene, CDR1 is DFQATT and CDR2 is SNEGSKA (reference sequence). The CDR3 runs to 13 residues. The V end was cut by 3 bases, the J end by 4 bases, with 12 bases between.

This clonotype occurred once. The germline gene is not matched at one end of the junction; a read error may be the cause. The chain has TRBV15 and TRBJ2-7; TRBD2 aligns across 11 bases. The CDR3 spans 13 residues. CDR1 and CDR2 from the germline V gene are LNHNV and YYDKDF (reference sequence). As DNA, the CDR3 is TGTGCCACCAGGTTAGCGGGGGGGCCTTCGGTTAACTTC. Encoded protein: CATRLAGGPSVNF. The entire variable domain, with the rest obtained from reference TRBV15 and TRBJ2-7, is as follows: DAMVIQNPRYQVTQFGKPVTLSCSQTLNHNVMYWYQQKSSQAPKLLFHYYDKDFNNEADTPDNFQSRRPNTSFCFLDIRSPGLGDTAMYLCATRLAGGPSVNFGPGTRLTVT.

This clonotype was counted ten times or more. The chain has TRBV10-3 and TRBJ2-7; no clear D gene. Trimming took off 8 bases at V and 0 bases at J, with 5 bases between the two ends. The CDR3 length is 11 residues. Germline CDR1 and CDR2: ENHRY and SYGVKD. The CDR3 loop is CAIGNSYEQYF. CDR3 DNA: TGTGCCATCGGGAACTCCTACGAGCAGTACTTC.

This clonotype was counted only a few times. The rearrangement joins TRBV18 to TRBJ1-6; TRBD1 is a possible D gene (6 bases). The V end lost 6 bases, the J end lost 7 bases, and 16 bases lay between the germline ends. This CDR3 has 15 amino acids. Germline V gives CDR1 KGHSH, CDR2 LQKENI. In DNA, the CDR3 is TGTGCCAGCTCCGTCCAGGGGAGGCGAAATTCACCCCTCCACTTT. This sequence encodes CASSVQGRRNSPLHF.

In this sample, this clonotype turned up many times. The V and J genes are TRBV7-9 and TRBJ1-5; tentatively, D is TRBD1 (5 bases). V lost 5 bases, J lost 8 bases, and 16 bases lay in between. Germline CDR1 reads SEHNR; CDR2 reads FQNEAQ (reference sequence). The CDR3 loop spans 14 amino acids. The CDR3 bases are TGTGCCAGCAGCATGGGACCGCCGCCGGAGCCCCAGCATTTT. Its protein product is CASSMGPPPEPQHF. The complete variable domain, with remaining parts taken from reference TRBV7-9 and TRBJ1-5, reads DTGVSQNPRHKITKRGQNVTFRCDPISEHNRLYWYRQTLGQGPEFLTYFQNEAQLEKSRLLSDRFSAERPKGSFSTLEIQRTEQGDSAMYLCASSMGPPPEPQHFGDGTRLSIL.

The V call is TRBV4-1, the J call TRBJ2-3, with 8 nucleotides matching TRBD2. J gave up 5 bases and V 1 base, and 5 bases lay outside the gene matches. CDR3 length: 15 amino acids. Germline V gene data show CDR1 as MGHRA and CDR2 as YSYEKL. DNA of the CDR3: TGCGCCAGCAGCCAAGCGCCAGCGGGGGTAGATACGCAGTATTTT. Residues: CASSQAPAGVDTQYF.

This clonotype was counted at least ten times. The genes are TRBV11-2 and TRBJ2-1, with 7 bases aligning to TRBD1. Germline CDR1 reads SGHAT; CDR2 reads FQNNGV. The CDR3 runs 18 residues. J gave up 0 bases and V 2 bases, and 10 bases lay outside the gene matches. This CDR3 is CASSLKRGQVTSYNEQFF. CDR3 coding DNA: TGTGCCAGCAGCTTAAAAAGAGGACAGGTCACCTCCTACAATGAGCAGTTCTTC.

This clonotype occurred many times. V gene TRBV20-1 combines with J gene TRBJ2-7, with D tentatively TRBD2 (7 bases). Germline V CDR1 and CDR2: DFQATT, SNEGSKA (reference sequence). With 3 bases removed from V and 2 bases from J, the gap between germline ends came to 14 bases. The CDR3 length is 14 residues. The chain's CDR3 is CSASGGGTTYEQYF. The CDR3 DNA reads TGCAGTGCTAGTGGGGGCGGGACTACCTACGAGCAGTACTTC.

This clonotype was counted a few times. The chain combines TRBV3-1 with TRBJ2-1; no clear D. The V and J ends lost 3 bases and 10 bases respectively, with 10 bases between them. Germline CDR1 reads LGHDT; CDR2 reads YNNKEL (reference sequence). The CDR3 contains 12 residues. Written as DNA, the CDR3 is TGTGCCAGCAGCCACCACCCCCGGGAGCAGTTCTTC. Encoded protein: CASSHHPREQFF.

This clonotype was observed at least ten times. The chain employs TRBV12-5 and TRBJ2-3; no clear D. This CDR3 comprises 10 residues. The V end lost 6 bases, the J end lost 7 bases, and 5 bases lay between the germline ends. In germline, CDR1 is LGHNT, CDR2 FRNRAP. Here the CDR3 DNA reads TGTGCTAGTGGGGATCATACGCAGTATTTT. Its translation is CASGDHTQYF.

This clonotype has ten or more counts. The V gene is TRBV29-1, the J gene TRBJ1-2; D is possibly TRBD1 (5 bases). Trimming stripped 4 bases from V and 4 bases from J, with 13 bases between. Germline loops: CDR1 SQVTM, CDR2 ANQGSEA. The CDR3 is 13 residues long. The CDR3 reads CSVVTGLGYGYTF. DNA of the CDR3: TGCAGCGTTGTAACAGGACTTGGCTATGGCTACACCTTC.